This TCR beta chain was sequenced in a study of T cell responses to AZD1222 COVID-19 vaccine. This clone was seen only once. Its antigen is currently unknown. The CDR3 is 14 residues long. V shed 0 bases and J shed 5 bases, with 9 bases lying between them. General observations from the study: A reported finding is that nearly half of spike-specific TCRs target unmutated variant regions. Repertoires were obtained only post-peak T cell response. Among those given AZD1222, only five or six were seropositive at baseline.

Clones were read by immunoSEQ multiplex PCR, and TCRdb kept only the in-frame ones, dropping some. The top ten hold under 5.5% of the sample, which has over 90,000 clones, about nine tenths seen once. The genes are TRBV23-1 and TRBJ2-3; D is perhaps TRBD2 (6 bases). TRBV23-1 is assigned to the ORF class and has an uncertain function. The receptor was derived from an adult in good health. Sequencing was performed on peripheral blood, taken on day 0 of AZD1222 vaccination. The CDR3 nucleotides read TGCGCCAGCAGTCAATCATCGGGAGAAGATACGCAGTATTTT. Its protein product is CASSQSSGEDTQYF.